This TCR beta chain was documented in a study of T cell responses to AZD1222 COVID-19 vaccine. The CDR3 totals 14 residues. Trimming shortened V by 1 base and J by 6 bases, and 13 bases separated the two germline ends. Per germline, CDR1 SGHDN and CDR2 FVKESK. Study findings and constraints: It was only after the peak T cell response that any repertoires were sampled. Females made up more of the donors, who were largely white British, and clonal diversity may have come out too low.

Details on this clone: Its specificity is unknown.

Assay: immunoSEQ multiplex PCR; the TCRdb copy retains only in-frame clones and omits some. The sample contains around 120,000 clones, more than 85% of which appear only once. The input for sequencing was peripheral blood, taken on day 0 of AZD1222 vaccination. The J gene is TRBJ2-7, the V gene TRBV14, with D perhaps TRBD2 (5 bases). This TCR was sampled from an adult in good health. The CDR3 region has the DNA TGTGCCAGCAGCCAAGGTATCTTTCGGGGCGAGCAGTACTTC. It is translated as CASSQGIFRGEQYF.